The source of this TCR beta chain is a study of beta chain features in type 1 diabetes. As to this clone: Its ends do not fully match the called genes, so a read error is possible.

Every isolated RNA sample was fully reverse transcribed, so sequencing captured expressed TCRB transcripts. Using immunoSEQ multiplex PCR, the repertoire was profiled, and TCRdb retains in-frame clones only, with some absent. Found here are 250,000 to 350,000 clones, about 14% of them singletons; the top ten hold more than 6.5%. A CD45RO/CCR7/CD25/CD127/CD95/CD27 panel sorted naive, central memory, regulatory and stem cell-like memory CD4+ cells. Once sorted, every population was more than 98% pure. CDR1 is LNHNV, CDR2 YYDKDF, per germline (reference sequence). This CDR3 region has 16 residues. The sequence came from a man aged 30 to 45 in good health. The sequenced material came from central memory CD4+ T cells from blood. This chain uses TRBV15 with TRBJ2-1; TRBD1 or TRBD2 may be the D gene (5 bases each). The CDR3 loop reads CATSRDIVRGQGTPIF. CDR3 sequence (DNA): TGTGCCACCAGCAGAGATATCGTTCGGGGTCAGGGTACCCCGATCTTC.